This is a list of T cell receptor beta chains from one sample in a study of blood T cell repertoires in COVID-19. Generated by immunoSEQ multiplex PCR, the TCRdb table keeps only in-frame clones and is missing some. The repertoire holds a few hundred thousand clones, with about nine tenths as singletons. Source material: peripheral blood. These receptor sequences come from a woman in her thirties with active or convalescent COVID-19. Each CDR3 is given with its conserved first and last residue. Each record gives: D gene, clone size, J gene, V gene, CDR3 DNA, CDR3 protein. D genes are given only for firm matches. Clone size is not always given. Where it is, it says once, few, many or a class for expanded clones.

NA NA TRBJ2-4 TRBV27 TGTGCCAGCAGTCCCCTACAGCTAGCCAAAAACATTCAGTACTTC CASSPLQLAKNIQYF
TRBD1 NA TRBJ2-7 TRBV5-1 TGCGCCAGCAGTCACGCCCGACAGGGGTACGAGCAGTACTTC CASSHARQGYEQYF
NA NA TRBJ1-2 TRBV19 TGTGCCAGTAGTATAGAGGAGGGGCCAGCATGGGGCTACACCTTC CASSIEEGPAWGYTF
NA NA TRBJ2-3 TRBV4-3 TGCGCCAGCAGCCAAGACCCTTTCACAAGTTTCAGCACAGATACGCAGTATTTT CASSQDPFTSFSTDTQYF
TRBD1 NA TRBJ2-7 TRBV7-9 TGTGCCAGCAGCTTCAACACAGGGGGCCACGAGCAGTACTTC CASSFNTGGHEQYF
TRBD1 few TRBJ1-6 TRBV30 TGTGCCTGGGGGGACAGCCAGAATTCACCCCTCCACTTT CAWGDSQNSPLHF
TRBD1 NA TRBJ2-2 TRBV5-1 TGCGCCAGCAGCTTGGTACAGGGGACCGGGGAGCTGTTTTTT CASSLVQGTGELFF
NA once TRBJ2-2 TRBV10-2 TGCGCCACCCGAGGACGGGGTTCCACCGGGGAGCTGTTTTTT CATRGRGSTGELFF
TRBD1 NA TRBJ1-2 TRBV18 TGTGCCAGCTCACCGAGACAGGGGGCGTCGGGTGGCTACACCTTC CASSPRQGASGGYTF
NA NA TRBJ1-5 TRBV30 TGTGCCTGGAGTATGGCCCTTTACAGACCCTTCTATAGCAATCAGCCCCAGCATTTT CAWSMALYRPFYSNQPQHF
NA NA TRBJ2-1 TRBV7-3 TGTGCCAGCAGCCGAGGCAGCGCTGTTAACAATGAGCAGTTCTTC CASSRGSAVNNEQFF
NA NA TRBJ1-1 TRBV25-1 TGTGCCAGCAGTGGAAGCCAGGGGATCACTGAAGCTTTCTTT CASSGSQGITEAFF
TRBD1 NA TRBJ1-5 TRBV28 TGTGCCAGCAGCCCCCTCCGGGACAGGGTGTATCAGCCCCAGCATTTT CASSPLRDRVYQPQHF
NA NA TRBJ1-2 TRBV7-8 TGTGCCAGCAGCCGCTACATTGGGCAGCTAAAGGACTATGGCTACACCTTC CASSRYIGQLKDYGYTF
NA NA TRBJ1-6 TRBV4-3 TGCGCCAGCAGCCAAGGGCACAGGATAAATTCACCCCTCCACTTT CASSQGHRINSPLHF
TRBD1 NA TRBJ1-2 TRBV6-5 TGTGCCAACGCTCCGGACAGGGGAGTTTACGGCTACACCTTC CANAPDRGVYGYTF
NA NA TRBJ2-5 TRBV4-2 TGTGCCAGCAGTCGCAATGCGGGGCCTCTACAAGAGACCCAGTACTTC CASSRNAGPLQETQYF
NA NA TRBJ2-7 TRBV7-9 TGTGCCAGCAGCTTAGAAGGACAGTCCTACGAGCAGTACTTC CASSLEGQSYEQYF
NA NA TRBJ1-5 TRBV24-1 TGTGCCACCAGTGATCCTCTACGGGGTGGCAATCAGCCCCAGCATTTT CATSDPLRGGNQPQHF
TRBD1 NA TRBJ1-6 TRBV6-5 TGTGACTCCGACAGGGGTAATTCACCCCTCCACTTT CDSDRGNSPLHF
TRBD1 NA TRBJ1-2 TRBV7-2 TGTGCCAGCAGCTCAATCCGACAGGGGGACGGCTACACCTTC CASSSIRQGDGYTF
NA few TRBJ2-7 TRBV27 TGTGCCAGCAGTTCAACACAGGGTCCCCAGCTATCCGAGCAGTACTTC CASSSTQGPQLSEQYF
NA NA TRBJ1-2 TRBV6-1 TGTGCCAGCAGTGAATACGGGGATTACTATGGCTACACCTTC CASSEYGDYYGYTF
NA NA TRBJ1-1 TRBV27 TGTGCCAGCAGGCCAGATTGGGGGCGTCACACTGAAGCTTTCTTT CASRPDWGRHTEAFF
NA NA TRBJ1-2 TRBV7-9 TGTGCCAGCAGAACAGCTGACGGCTACACCTTC CASRTADGYTF
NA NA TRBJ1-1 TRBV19 TGTGCCAGTACCTCTCGTCTAGCTTTCTTT CASTSRLAFF
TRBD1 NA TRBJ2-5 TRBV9 TGTGCCAGCAGCGCCGGCGGACAGGCCAAAGAGACCCAGTACTTC CASSAGGQAKETQYF
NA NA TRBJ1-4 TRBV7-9 TGTGCCAGCAGCTCACAGTCAACTAATGAAAAACTGTTTTTT CASSSQSTNEKLFF
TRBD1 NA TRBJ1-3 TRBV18 TGTGCCAGCTCGTCAACAGGGGGCGGTGGAAACACCATATATTTT CASSSTGGGGNTIYF
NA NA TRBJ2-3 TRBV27 TGTGCCAGCAGTTTACAGGGGGATACGCAGTATTTT CASSLQGDTQYF
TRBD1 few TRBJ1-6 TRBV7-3 TGTGCCAGCAGCTGGGACAGCTCCTATAATTCACCCCTCCACTTT CASSWDSSYNSPLHF
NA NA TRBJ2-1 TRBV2 TGTGCCAGCAGCCCTCGAACCTCAACTAATGAGCAGTTCTTC CASSPRTSTNEQFF
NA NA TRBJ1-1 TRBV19 TGTGCCAGCTCCGGGTCCCTAAGGGGTGAAGCTTTCTTT CASSGSLRGEAFF
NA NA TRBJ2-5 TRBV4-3 TGCGCCAGCAGCCAAGATTTTGGCAGGGCCCGCTCGGAGACCCAGTACTTC CASSQDFGRARSETQYF
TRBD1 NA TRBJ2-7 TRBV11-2 TGTGCCAGCAGCCCCCAGACAGGGGTCGCCTACGAGCAGTACTTC CASSPQTGVAYEQYF
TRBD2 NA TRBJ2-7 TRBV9 TGTGCCAGCGGGACTAGTGGTGGCGGCGAGCAGTACTTC CASGTSGGGEQYF
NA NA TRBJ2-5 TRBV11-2 TGTGCCAGCAGCTCCCAGGGCGGCTCCGGCAGGGAGACCCAGTACTTC CASSSQGGSGRETQYF
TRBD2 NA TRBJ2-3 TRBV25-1 TGTGCCAGCAGTGGGTCTAGCGGGGGGCCAGATACGCAGTATTTT CASSGSSGGPDTQYF
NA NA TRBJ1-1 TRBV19 TGTGCCAGTTCCCGATTGCGGGCGGACGGAAAAGGCATGAACACTGAAGCTTTCTTT CASSRLRADGKGMNTEAFF
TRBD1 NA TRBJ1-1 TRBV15 TGTGCCACCAGCAGGGGGCGGGACAGGGGGACTGAAGCTTTCTTT CATSRGRDRGTEAFF
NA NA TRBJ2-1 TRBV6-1 TGTGCCAGCAGTGAGCCCAGAATCAACAGGCACAATGAGCAGTTCTTC CASSEPRINRHNEQFF
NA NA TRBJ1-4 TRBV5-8 TGTGCCAGCAGCTTGGACGGTGAGAAACTGTTTTTT CASSLDGEKLFF
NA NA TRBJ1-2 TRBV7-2 TGTGCCAGCAGCTCCGGGGGGCAGGGCTACACCTTC CASSSGGQGYTF
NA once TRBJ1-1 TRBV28 TGTGCCAGCAGTTTATTTGGGAGGGGGGTGAACACTGAAGCTTTCTTT CASSLFGRGVNTEAFF
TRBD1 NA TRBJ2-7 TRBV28 TGTGCCAGCCAGACAGGGGACAGGACCTACGAGCAGTACTTC CASQTGDRTYEQYF
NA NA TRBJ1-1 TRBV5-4 TGTGCCAGCGGGAGCCCGGGGGAGGGGAGAGGTGAAGCTTTCTTT CASGSPGEGRGEAFF
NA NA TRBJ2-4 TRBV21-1 TGTGCCAGCGATCACCTCGGGGAGCGCAGGGGTTACAAAAACATTCAGTACTTC CASDHLGERRGYKNIQYF
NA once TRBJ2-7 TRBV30 TGTGCCTGCCTTCCTTCGGGGGTGATCGAGCAGTACTTC CACLPSGVIEQYF
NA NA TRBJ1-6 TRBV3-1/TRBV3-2 TGTGCCAGCAGCCATCCAGGGTTGGGATCACCCCTCCACTTT CASSHPGLGSPLHF
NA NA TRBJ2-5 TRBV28 TGTGCCGTGCTTGAGAGGATCCGCGAAGAGACCCAGTACTTC CAVLERIREETQYF
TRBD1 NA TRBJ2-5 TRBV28 TGTGCCACCCGGACAGGGGGGGGATTCCAAGAGACCCAGTACTTC CATRTGGGFQETQYF
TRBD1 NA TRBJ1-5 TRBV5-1 TGCGCCAGCAGCCCCGGGACAGGGGGGAATCAGCCCCAGCATTTT CASSPGTGGNQPQHF
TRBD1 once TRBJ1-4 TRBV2 TGTGCCAGCATAAGGGACAGGAATAATGAAAAACTGTTTTTT CASIRDRNNEKLFF
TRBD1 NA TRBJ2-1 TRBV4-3 TGCGCCAGCGGGACAGGGATAGGCAGTGAGCAGTTCTTC CASGTGIGSEQFF
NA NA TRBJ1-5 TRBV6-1 TGTGCCAGCAGAGACTCAGATAGCGGTCAGCCCCAGCATTTT CASRDSDSGQPQHF
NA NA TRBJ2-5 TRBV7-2 TGTGCCAGCAGCTTGGGCGTGGGAGAAGAGACCCAGTACTTC CASSLGVGEETQYF
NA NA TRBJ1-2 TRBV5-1 TGCGCCAGCAGCCTATTATCTCGGCCGGAGGGGACCGGCTACACCTTC CASSLLSRPEGTGYTF